Reported below is one T cell receptor (beta chain). This record comes from a study of blood T cells in healthy people across ages. The CDR3 spans 13 residues. Germline V gives CDR1 SGHTA, CDR2 FQGNSA. With 5 bases removed from V and 3 bases from J, the gap between germline ends came to 11 bases. PCR was performed a second time for roughly 7 to 12 cycles using a sample-barcoded 5' primer and a J-beta primer mix. A single record per CDR3 protein comes from TCRdb applying MiXCR to the 5' RACE reads. The data hold some 760,000 distinct CDR3 sequences, with 25% observed a single time. Donors each provided roughly 9.6 milliliters of peripheral blood. The sample was also reused in another study, on T cells of mothers and their children.

The receptor comes from a boy aged 10-17 years in good health. This chain connects TRBV7-2 to TRBJ2-7, with TRBD2 as a possible D gene (5 bases). Sequencing was performed on blood. The CDR3 reads CASSILAHYEQYF. The CDR3 bases are TGTGCCAGCAGCATCCTAGCCCACTACGAGCAGTACTTC.